This TCR beta chain was captured in a study of Graves' ophthalmopathy and Graves' hyperthyroidism. Study-wide results and caveats: A majority of expanded thyroid clonotypes exceeding 0.001 frequency were likewise present in blood. The 13-signature model separated ophthalmopathy from stable hyperthyroidism at around 88% sensitivity and around 77% specificity.

This CDR3 comprises 13 residues. Germline CDR1 reads MNHNS; CDR2 reads SASEGT. With 6 bases removed from V and 11 bases from J, the gap between germline ends came to 20 bases. With a duration under 3 months, ophthalmopathy in the donors showed moderate-to-severe activity, CAS ≥3 and NOSPECS ≥4. Sampling around 9.8 ml of fresh peripheral blood provided the PBMCs. On this clonotype: Antigen: not known.

Amplification targeted the TCR beta CDR3 regions, with RNA transcripts as the source material. The first-round RT-PCR employed HTBI primers together with the Qiagen OneStep RT-PCR kit. A multiplex PCR was then performed as the second round. TCRdb reanalysed the multiplex PCR reads using MiXCR and keeps one entry per CDR3 protein. The table records 350,000 or so distinct CDR3 sequences, roughly a sixth of them present only once. V is TRBV6-1 and J is TRBJ2-7; maybe TRBD1 (6 bases). This TCR came from an adult man with Graves' ophthalmopathy. The source material was peripheral blood. CDR3 coding DNA: TGTGCCAGCAGCGATTATGGACAGTCGGGAAAGTACTTC. This translates into CASSDYGQSGKYF.